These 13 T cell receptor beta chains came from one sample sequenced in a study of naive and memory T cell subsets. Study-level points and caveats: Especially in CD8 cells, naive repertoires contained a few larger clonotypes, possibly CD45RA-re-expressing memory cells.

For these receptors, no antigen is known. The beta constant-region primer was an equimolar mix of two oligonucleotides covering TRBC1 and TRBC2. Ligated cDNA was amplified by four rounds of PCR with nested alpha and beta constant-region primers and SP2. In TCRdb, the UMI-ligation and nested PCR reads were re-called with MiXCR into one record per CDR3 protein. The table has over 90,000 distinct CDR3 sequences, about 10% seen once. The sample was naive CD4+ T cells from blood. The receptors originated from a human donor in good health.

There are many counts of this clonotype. CDR3 sequence reads: CSARVPAGRPEQYF. As DNA, the CDR3 is TGCAGTGCTAGAGTGCCAGCGGGACGCCCCGAGCAGTACTTC. The chain has TRBV20-1 and TRBJ2-7; TRBD2 aligns across 7 bases. Germline V gives CDR1 DFQATT, CDR2 SNEGSKA (reference sequence). CDR3 length: 14 amino acids. Trimming cost V 1 base and J 6 bases; bases outside gene matches: 9.

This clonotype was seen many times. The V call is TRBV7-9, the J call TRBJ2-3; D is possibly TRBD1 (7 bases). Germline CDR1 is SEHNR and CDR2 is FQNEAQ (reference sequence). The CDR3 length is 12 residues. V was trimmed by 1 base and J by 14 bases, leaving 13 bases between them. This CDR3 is CASSLERQGGYF. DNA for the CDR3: TGTGCCAGCAGCTTAGAGCGACAGGGAGGGTATTTT.

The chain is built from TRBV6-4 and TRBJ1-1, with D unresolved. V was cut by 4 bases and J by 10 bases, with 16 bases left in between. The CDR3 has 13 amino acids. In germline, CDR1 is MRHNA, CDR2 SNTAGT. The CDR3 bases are TGTGCCAGCAGTGTAATCTTACTATATCGAGCTTTCTTT. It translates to CASSVILLYRAFF.

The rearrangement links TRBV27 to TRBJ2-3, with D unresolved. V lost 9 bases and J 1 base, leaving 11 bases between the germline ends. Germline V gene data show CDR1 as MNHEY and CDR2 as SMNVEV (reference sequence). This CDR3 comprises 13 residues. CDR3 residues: CASGHPGTDTQYF. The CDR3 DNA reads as TGTGCCAGTGGCCACCCCGGCACAGATACGCAGTATTTT.

Here the CDR3 reads CASSQSQDNEKLFF. CDR3 in DNA: TGCGCCAGCAGTCAATCACAGGATAATGAAAAACTGTTTTTT. The chain recombines TRBV23-1 with TRBJ1-4, with D possibly TRBD1 on 5 matching bases. TRBV23-1 is an ORF, with its function uncertain. V lost 0 bases, J lost 4 bases, and 6 bases lay in between. This CDR3 is built from 14 residues.

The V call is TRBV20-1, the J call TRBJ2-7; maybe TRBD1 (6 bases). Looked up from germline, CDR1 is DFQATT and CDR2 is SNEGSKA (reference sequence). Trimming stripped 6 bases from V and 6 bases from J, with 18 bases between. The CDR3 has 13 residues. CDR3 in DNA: TGCAGTGCACCCGCAGGGGCGTACTCCGAGCAGTACTTC. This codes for CSAPAGAYSEQYF.

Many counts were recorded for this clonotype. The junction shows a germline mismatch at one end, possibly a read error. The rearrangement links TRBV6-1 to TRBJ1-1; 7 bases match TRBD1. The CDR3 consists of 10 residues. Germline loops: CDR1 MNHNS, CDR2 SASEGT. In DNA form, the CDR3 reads TGTGCCAGCAGAGGACAGGCCGTGATCTTT. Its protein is CASRGQAVIF.

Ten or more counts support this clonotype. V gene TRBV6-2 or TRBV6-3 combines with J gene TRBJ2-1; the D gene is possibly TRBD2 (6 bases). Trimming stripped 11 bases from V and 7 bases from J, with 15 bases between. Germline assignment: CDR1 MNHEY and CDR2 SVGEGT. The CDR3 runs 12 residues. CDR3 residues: CAATSPRNEQFF. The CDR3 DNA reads TGTGCCGCCACTAGCCCAAGAAATGAGCAGTTCTTC.

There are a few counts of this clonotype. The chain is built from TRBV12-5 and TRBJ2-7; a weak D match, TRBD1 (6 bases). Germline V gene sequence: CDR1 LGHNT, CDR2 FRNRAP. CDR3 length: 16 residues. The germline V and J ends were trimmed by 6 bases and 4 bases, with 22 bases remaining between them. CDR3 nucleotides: TGTGCTAGTGGCACTCGTCCCGGGACACCGGCGTACGAGCAGTACTTC. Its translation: CASGTRPGTPAYEQYF.

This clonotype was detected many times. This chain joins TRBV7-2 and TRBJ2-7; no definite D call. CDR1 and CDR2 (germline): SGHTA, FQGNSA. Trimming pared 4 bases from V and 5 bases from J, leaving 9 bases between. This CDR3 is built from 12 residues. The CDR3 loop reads CASSSGFNEQYF. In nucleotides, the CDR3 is TGTGCCAGCAGCTCAGGATTTAACGAGCAGTACTTC.

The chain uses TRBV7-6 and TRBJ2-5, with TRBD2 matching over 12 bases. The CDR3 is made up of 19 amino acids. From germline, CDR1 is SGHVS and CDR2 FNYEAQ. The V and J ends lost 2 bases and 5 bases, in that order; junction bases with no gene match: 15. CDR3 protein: CASSLPSGGVRPAGETQYF. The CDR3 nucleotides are TGTGCCAGCAGCTTACCTAGCGGGGGGGTCCGACCCGCCGGGGAGACCCAGTACTTC. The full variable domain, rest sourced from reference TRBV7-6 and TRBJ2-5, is GAGVSQSPRYKVTKRGQDVALRCDPISGHVSLYWYRQALGQGPEFLTYFNYEAQQDKSGLPNDRFSAERPEGSISTLTIQRTEQRDSAMYRCASSLPSGGVRPAGETQYFGPGTRLLVL.

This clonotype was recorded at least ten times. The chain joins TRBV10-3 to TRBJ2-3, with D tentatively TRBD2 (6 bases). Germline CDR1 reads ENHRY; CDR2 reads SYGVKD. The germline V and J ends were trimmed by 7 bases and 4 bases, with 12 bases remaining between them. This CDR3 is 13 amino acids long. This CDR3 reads CAITREQADTQYF. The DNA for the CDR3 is TGTGCCATCACACGGGAGCAGGCAGATACGCAGTATTTT.

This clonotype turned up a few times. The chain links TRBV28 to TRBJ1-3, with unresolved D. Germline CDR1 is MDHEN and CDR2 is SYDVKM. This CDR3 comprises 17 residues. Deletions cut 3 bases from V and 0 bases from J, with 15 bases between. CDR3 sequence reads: CASSFVGFRVSGNTIYF. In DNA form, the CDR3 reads TGTGCCAGCAGTTTTGTTGGTTTTCGGGTCTCTGGAAACACCATATATTTT.